These T cell receptor beta chains were read from a single sample in a study of CD8+CD57+ T cells in acquired aplastic anemia. TCRdb reanalysed the reads using MiXCR and keeps one entry per CDR3 protein. The repertoire has about 200,000 distinct CDR3 sequences, 55% to 65% of them found once; the top ten carry around 60%. The sample was sorted CD4+, CD8+, or CD8+CD57+ T cells (not recorded which) from PBMCs. These receptors were taken from a human donor with aplastic anemia. Each CDR3 is given with its conserved first and last residue. The D gene is left open where the match is weak. Clone size appears in some rows only: once, few, many, or a class for an expanded clone.

>TRBJ2-1|-|-|TRBV19
TGTGCCAGTAGTATAGAAGGGAGCTCCTACAATGAGCAGTTCTTC
CASSIEGSSYNEQFF
>TRBJ2-3|TRBD2|-|TRBV20-1
TGCAGTGCTAATGGGGGGGAAGATACGCAGTATTTT
CSANGGEDTQYF
>TRBJ1-5|-|once|TRBV5-1
TGCGCCAGCAGCTTGGACTTACCGGGACGGCACAATCAGCCCCAGCATTTT
CASSLDLPGRHNQPQHF
>TRBJ2-5|-|-|TRBV7-2
TGCGCCAGCAGCCAAGATGTCGGAAATCGGGCCCAGTACTTC
CASSQDVGNRAQYF
>TRBJ2-3|-|-|TRBV25-1
TGTGCCAGCAGTGAGTTCCAGTACACAGATACGCAGTATTTT
CASSEFQYTDTQYF
>TRBJ2-5|-|few|TRBV7-8
TGTGCCAGCAGCTCCCATGGGGACAACCAAGAGACCCAGTACTTC
CASSSHGDNQETQYF
>TRBJ2-3|-|once|TRBV24-1
TGTGCCACCAGCACCCCAGACAGGAGCACAGATACGCAGTATTTT
CATSTPDRSTDTQYF
>TRBJ2-7|-|-|TRBV9
TGTGCCAGCAGCCGTGGGCGGGACAACTCCTACGAGCAGTACTTC
CASSRGRDNSYEQYF
>TRBJ2-5|TRBD2|-|TRBV29-1
TGCAGCGTTGAAGATATGCTAGCGGGCCAAGAGACCCAGTACTTC
CSVEDMLAGQETQYF
>TRBJ2-1|TRBD2|few|TRBV2
TGTGCCAGGGAAAAGACTAGCGGGAGTGTTTACAATGAGCAGTTCTTC
CAREKTSGSVYNEQFF
>TRBJ2-7|TRBD2|-|TRBV5-1
TGCGCCAGCAGTCACGGGACTAGCGACTCCTACGAGCAGTACTTC
CASSHGTSDSYEQYF
>TRBJ2-3|TRBD2|-|TRBV29-1
TGCAGCGTTGAACGGGGCGGGGGGCTCACAGATACGCAGTATTTT
CSVERGGGLTDTQYF
>TRBJ1-3|-|-|TRBV9
TGTGCCAGCAGCGAGGGGACATCTGGAAACACCATATATTTT
CASSEGTSGNTIYF
>TRBJ2-7|TRBD1|few|TRBV10-3
TGTGCCATCAAAGCGACAGGGGGGTACTACGAGCAGTACTTC
CAIKATGGYYEQYF
>TRBJ1-5|-|-|TRBV19
TGTGCCAGTACCACGACAGGTATTCAGCCCCAGCATTTT
CASTTTGIQPQHF
>TRBJ1-2|TRBD1|-|TRBV9
TGTGCCTCCGACCGGGACAGGGAGGGTGGCTACACCTTC
CASDRDREGGYTF
>TRBJ2-5|TRBD1|-|TRBV7-2
TGTGCCAGCAGCAGGATAGGGGGCGGATTAGAGACCCAGTACTTC
CASSRIGGGLETQYF
>TRBJ1-2|-|-|TRBV5-1
TGCGCCAGCAGCTTGGGACTGGGTAACTATGGCTACACCTTC
CASSLGLGNYGYTF
>TRBJ2-3|TRBD2|many|TRBV7-9
TGTGCCAGCAGCACGGAACTTCTTTCTATGCGGGGGGGCTACACAGATACGCAGTATTTT
CASSTELLSMRGGYTDTQYF
>TRBJ1-1|-|-|TRBV7-9
TGTGCCAGCAGTCTAGAGGGGACAGCTTTCTTT
CASSLEGTAFF
>TRBJ2-7|TRBD1|-|TRBV20-1
TGCAGTGCCGGCGAAGGGGGCAGGTACGAGCAGTACTTC
CSAGEGGRYEQYF
>TRBJ2-7|-|-|TRBV6-1
TGTGCCAGCAGTTGGCAGCCCTCCTACGAGCAGTACTTC
CASSWQPSYEQYF
>TRBJ1-5|-|-|TRBV29-1
TGCAGCGTTGGAAGGGGGATCGATCAGCCCCAGCATTTT
CSVGRGIDQPQHF
>TRBJ2-3|TRBD2|-|TRBV7-8
TGTGCCAGCAGCCTCCGACTAGCGGGGGGGACAGGGGTTTTTGGCACAGATACGCAGTATTTT
CASSLRLAGGTGVFGTDTQYF